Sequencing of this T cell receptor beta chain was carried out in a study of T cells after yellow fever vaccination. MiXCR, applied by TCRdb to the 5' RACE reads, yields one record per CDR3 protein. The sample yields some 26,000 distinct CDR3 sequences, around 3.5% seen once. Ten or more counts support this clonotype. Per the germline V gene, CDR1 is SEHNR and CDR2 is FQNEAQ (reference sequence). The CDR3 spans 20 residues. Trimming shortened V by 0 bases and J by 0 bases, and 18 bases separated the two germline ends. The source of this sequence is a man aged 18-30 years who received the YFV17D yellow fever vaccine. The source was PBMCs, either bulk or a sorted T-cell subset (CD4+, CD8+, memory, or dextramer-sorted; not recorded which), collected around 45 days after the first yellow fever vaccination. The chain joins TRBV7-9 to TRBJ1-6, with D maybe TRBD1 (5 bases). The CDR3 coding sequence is TGTGCCAGCAGCTTAGCTTTCTGGCCGGGGCTAAGCTCCTATAATTCACCCCTCCACTTT. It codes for CASSLAFWPGLSSYNSPLHF.